Shown below are 21 T cell receptor beta chains from a single sample sequenced in a study of blood T cell repertoires in COVID-19. TCRdb keeps only in-frame clones here, not all; method: immunoSEQ multiplex PCR. The repertoire consists of 55,000 or so clones, with approximately 85% occurring once and the leading ten covering over 9.5%. Sequencing input: peripheral blood. These receptors were obtained from a human donor in a cohort sampled during active COVID-19.

V usage is TRBV4-3 and J usage is TRBJ2-2, with TRBD2 identical over 15 bases. Germline CDR1 and CDR2: LGHNA and YSLEER. The CDR3 is made up of 17 amino acids. V dropped 5 bases and J dropped 2; count of bases not matched to a gene: 3. CDR3 protein: CASSGTSGRTNTGELFF. The CDR3 bases are TGCGCCAGCAGCGGGACTAGCGGGAGGACCAACACCGGGGAGCTGTTTTTT.

The V gene is TRBV28, the J gene TRBJ1-4, with D perhaps matching TRBD1 (5 bases). Looked up from germline, CDR1 is MDHEN and CDR2 is SYDVKM. The CDR3 is 12 residues long. Trimming took off 8 bases at V and 5 bases at J, with 9 bases between the two ends. CDR3 nucleotides: TGTGCCAGCTACAGACAGAATGAAAAACTGTTTTTT. Translation gives CASYRQNEKLFF.

This chain joins TRBV15 and TRBJ2-7, with D tentatively TRBD1 (7 bases). This CDR3 spans 15 amino acids. Germline V gene sequence: CDR1 LNHNV, CDR2 YYDKDF (reference sequence). The V end was cut by 2 bases, the J end by 3 bases, with 14 bases between. The CDR3 bases are TGTGCCACCAGCAGACCCGGAGGGGGCAGCTACGAGCAGTACTTC. It codes for CATSRPGGGSYEQYF. The entire variable domain, with the rest obtained from reference TRBV15 and TRBJ2-7, is as follows: DAMVIQNPRYQVTQFGKPVTLSCSQTLNHNVMYWYQQKSSQAPKLLFHYYDKDFNNEADTPDNFQSRRPNTSFCFLDIRSPGLGDTAMYLCATSRPGGGSYEQYFGPGTRLTVT.

This clone was seen more than once but under ten times. J is TRBJ2-5 and V is TRBV15; 8 positions match TRBD2. Germline V gives CDR1 LNHNV, CDR2 YYDKDF (reference sequence). Trimming took 7 bases from V and 1 from J; bases not matched to a gene: 5. The CDR3 contains 14 residues. The DNA of the CDR3 is TGTGCCACCAACCCGGGGGGGACCCAAGAGACCCAGTACTTC. Translation: CATNPGGTQETQYF.

The sample holds one count of this clone. The rearrangement uses TRBV7-9 and TRBJ2-2, with D tentatively TRBD2 (6 bases). CDR1 is SEHNR, CDR2 FQNEAQ, per germline (reference sequence). This CDR3 has 11 residues. CDR3 sequence reads: CARDFTGELFF. CDR3 bases: TGTGCGAGGGACTTCACCGGGGAGCTGTTTTTT.

This chain joins TRBV18 and TRBJ2-3; possibly TRBD1 for D (6 bases). Germline V CDR1 and CDR2: KGHSH, LQKENI. Trimming pared 4 bases from V and 1 base from J, leaving 12 bases between. The CDR3 runs to 15 residues. The CDR3 sequence: CASSQRDTRTDTQYF. The CDR3 DNA reads TGTGCCAGCTCACAAAGGGACACCCGCACAGATACGCAGTATTTT. The variable domain in full, completed from reference TRBV18 and TRBJ2-3, reads NAGVMQNPRHLVRRRGQEARLRCSPMKGHSHVYWYRQLPEEGLKFMVYLQKENIIDESGMPKERFSAEFPKEGPSILRIQQVVRGDSAAYFCASSQRDTRTDTQYFGPGTRLTVL.

CDR3 sequence: CASSLEPNSYEQYF. The CDR3 bases are TGTGCCAGCAGCTTAGAACCGAATAGCTACGAGCAGTACTTC. The chain is built from TRBV7-9 and TRBJ2-7; D remains ambiguous. V dropped 1 base and J dropped 3 bases, with 10 bases sitting between them. In germline, CDR1 is SEHNR, CDR2 FQNEAQ (reference sequence). This CDR3 has 14 amino acids.

The J gene is TRBJ2-7, the V gene TRBV19, with 8 bases lining up with TRBD1. Germline V CDR1 and CDR2: LNHDA, SQIVND (reference sequence). The CDR3 is 13 amino acids. Trimming took 6 bases from V and 0 from J; bases not matched to a gene: 1. The CDR3 DNA is TGTGCCAGTAGGGGACAGGCCTCCTACGAGCAGTACTTC. Translation gives CASRGQASYEQYF.

This chain uses TRBV21-1 with TRBJ2-5; the table names TRBD2, a call not compared with the DNA. TRBV21-1 is classified as a pseudogene. The CDR3 is 14 amino acids. The CDR3 protein is CASGKREVQETQYF. The CDR3 DNA sequence: TGTGCCAGCGGCAAGCGGGAGGTACAAGAGACCCAGTACTTC.

This clone was observed a single time. This chain uses TRBV5-1 with TRBJ2-1, with 8 bases matching TRBD2. V trimming: 4 bases; J trimming: 10 bases; junction bases outside the gene matches: 13. Germline values: CDR1 SGHRS, CDR2 YFSETQ. CDR3 length: 15 amino acids. CDR3 nucleotide sequence: TGCGCCAGCAGCATGACTAGCGAGGCTTTCGGCGAGCAGTTCTTC. Translating it yields CASSMTSEAFGEQFF.

The chain joins TRBV11-1 to TRBJ1-1, with 8 bases identical to TRBD1. There are 16 residues in the CDR3. V lost 5 bases, J lost 4 bases, and 12 bases stayed unmatched. Germline V CDR1 and CDR2: SGHAT, FQDESV (reference sequence). The DNA of the CDR3 is TGTGCCAGCAGCATACGACAGGGGACCCTTCCCACTGAAGCTTTCTTT. Translation gives CASSIRQGTLPTEAFF.

This chain connects TRBV19 to TRBJ1-2; 9 nucleotides agree with TRBD1. Germline V gene sequence: CDR1 LNHDA, CDR2 SQIVND (reference sequence). Trimming cost V 10 bases and J 2 bases; bases outside gene matches: 20. The CDR3 totals 18 residues. CDR3 in amino acids: CATKLSRGTGIVNYGYTF. DNA for the CDR3: TGTGCCACAAAATTGTCTCGGGGGACAGGGATCGTCAACTATGGCTACACCTTC. Full variable domain (remainder filled in from reference TRBV19 and TRBJ1-2): DGGITQSPKYLFRKEGQNVTLSCEQNLNHDAMYWYRQDPGQGLRLIYYSQIVNDFQKGDIAEGYSVSREKKESFPLTVTSAQKNPTAFYLCATKLSRGTGIVNYGYTFGSGTRLTVV.

On this clone itself: The same CDR3 arises from other DNA sequences in this sample as well. The rearrangement joins TRBV5-1 to TRBJ1-1, with D tentatively TRBD1 (5 bases). This CDR3 spans 14 amino acids. V was trimmed by 4 bases and J by 2 bases, leaving 12 bases between them. Per germline, CDR1 SGHRS and CDR2 YFSETQ. The CDR3 coding sequence is TGCGCCAGCAGCCTCACAGGCGGAAACACTGAAGCTTTCTTT. Translating gives CASSLTGGNTEAFF. The whole variable domain, filled in from reference TRBV5-1 and TRBJ1-1, reads KAGVTQTPRYLIKTRGQQVTLSCSPISGHRSVSWYQQTPGQGLQFLFEYFSETQRNKGNFPGRFSGRQFSNSRSEMNVSTLELGDSALYLCASSLTGGNTEAFFGQGTRLTVV.

The chain links TRBV19 to TRBJ2-3; tentatively, D is TRBD2 (7 bases). The CDR3 consists of 15 residues. V lost 4 bases to trimming and J lost 2 bases, with 13 bases between them. CDR1 is LNHDA, CDR2 SQIVND, per germline (reference sequence). CDR3 residues: CASSRSAGATDTQYF. The CDR3 bases are TGTGCCAGTAGTAGGAGCGCGGGGGCCACAGATACGCAGTATTTT.

This chain links TRBV7-2 with TRBJ1-5; a weak D match, TRBD1 (6 bases). The length of the CDR3 is 14 residues. V was trimmed by 4 bases and J by 6 bases, leaving 13 bases between them. CDR1 is SGHTA, CDR2 FQGNSA, per germline. In DNA, the CDR3 is TGTGCCAGCAGCTCCCCGGACAGAGGTCAGCCCCAGCATTTT. Protein product: CASSSPDRGQPQHF.

This clone came up a few times. The genes are TRBV6-2 or TRBV6-3 and TRBJ2-2; tentatively, D is TRBD2 (5 bases). This CDR3 has 16 amino acids. Germline CDR1 MNHEY, CDR2 SVGEGT. V was trimmed by 2 bases and J by 1 base, leaving 11 bases between them. CDR3 bases: TGTGCCAGCAGTTACAGGAGGCGGCTGAACACCGGGGAGCTGTTTTTT. This translates into CASSYRRRLNTGELFF.

The rearrangement links TRBV9 to TRBJ2-1, with a weak D call TRBD1 (6 bases). Germline V CDR1 and CDR2: SGDLS, YYNGEE. This CDR3 contains 15 residues. Trimming took 0 bases from V and 2 from J, leaving 9 bases between them. For the CDR3, the DNA is TGTGCCAGCAGCGTAGAAGGGGGAACCTACAATGAGCAGTTCTTC. This sequence encodes CASSVEGGTYNEQFF.

In its sample, this clone was seen a few times. This sequence joins TRBV9 and TRBJ2-3, with D unresolved. The V gene's germline CDR1 is SGDLS and CDR2 YYNGEE. V was shortened by 0 bases and J by 2 bases, with 13 bases between the two germline ends. This CDR3 comprises 16 residues. CDR3 DNA sequence: TGTGCCAGCAGCGTAGACGTAGCACCGTTCACAGATACGCAGTATTTT. Translated: CASSVDVAPFTDTQYF.

The chain couples TRBV9 to TRBJ2-1; 8 nucleotides agree with TRBD1. The CDR3 has 13 amino acids. The V gene's germline CDR1 is SGDLS and CDR2 YYNGEE. The J segment lost 6 bases and the V segment lost 2 bases, leaving 1 base of the junction unmatched. The chain's CDR3 is CASSVGQVNEQFF. For the CDR3, the DNA is TGTGCCAGCAGCGTGGGACAGGTCAATGAGCAGTTCTTC.

The genes are TRBV5-4 and TRBJ2-2; a weak D match, TRBD1 (6 bases). Germline loops: CDR1 SGHNT, CDR2 YYREEE (reference sequence). The CDR3 runs 18 residues. V lost 4 bases to trimming and J lost 0 bases, with 19 bases between them. DNA for the CDR3: TGTGCCAGCAGCAGTCGGGTGGGGGCAACCCCGAACACCGGGGAGCTGTTTTTT. Amino acids: CASSSRVGATPNTGELFF.

The chain is built from TRBV7-9 and TRBJ1-4; D is perhaps TRBD1 (5 bases). V gave up 5 bases and J gave up 8 bases, with 12 bases separating them. The CDR3 length is 13 residues. Germline CDR1 and CDR2: SEHNR and FQNEAQ (reference sequence). The CDR3 here is CASSQVGVEKLFF. The DNA of the CDR3 is TGTGCCAGCAGCCAAGTAGGGGTGGAAAAACTGTTTTTT.